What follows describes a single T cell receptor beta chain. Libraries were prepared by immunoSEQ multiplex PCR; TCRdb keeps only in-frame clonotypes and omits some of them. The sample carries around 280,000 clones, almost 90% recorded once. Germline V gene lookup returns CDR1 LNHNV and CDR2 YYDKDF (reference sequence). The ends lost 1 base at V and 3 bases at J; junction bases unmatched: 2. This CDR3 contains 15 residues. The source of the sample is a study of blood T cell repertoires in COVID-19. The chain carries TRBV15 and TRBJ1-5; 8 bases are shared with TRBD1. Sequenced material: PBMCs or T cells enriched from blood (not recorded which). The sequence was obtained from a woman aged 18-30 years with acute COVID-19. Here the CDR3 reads CATSRGTGNNQPQHF. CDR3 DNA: TGTGCCACCAGCAGAGGGACAGGGAACAATCAGCCCCAGCATTTT.